The 15 T cell receptor beta chains given below trace back to one sample, sequenced in a study of identical twins. TCRdb recomputed calls from the 5' RACE reads with MiXCR, one row per CDR3 protein. The sample records 350,000 to 500,000 distinct CDR3 sequences, approximately 18% being singletons. Sequences were obtained from naive T cells sorted from blood. These receptors all come from a man aged 45-65 years in good health.

This clonotype was seen only a few times. This chain links TRBV6-1 with TRBJ2-3, with 11 bases identical to TRBD2. This CDR3 has 16 amino acids. The V gene end was trimmed by 6 bases and the J gene end by 2 bases; junction bases not matched to a gene: 7. Germline lookup yields CDR1 MNHNS and CDR2 SASEGT. The CDR3: CASRPPGLAATDTQYF. The CDR3 nucleotides read TGTGCCAGCAGGCCTCCGGGACTAGCGGCCACAGATACGCAGTATTTT.

The J gene is TRBJ2-5, the V gene TRBV20-1; TRBD2 aligns across 9 bases. This CDR3 is 14 amino acids long. The germline V gene has CDR1 DFQATT and CDR2 SNEGSKA (reference sequence). After removal of 3 bases from V and 5 bases from J, the junction contained 7 bases not matched to a gene. The CDR3, as DNA: TGCAGTGCTAGTCCTAGCGGGGTGGGGGAGACCCAGTACTTC. Translated: CSASPSGVGETQYF.

In its sample, this clonotype was seen many times. The V gene is TRBV6-5, the J gene TRBJ2-1; the match to TRBD2 covers 12 bases. This CDR3 region has 14 residues. Germline assignment: CDR1 MNHEY and CDR2 SVGAGI. J was trimmed by 9 bases and V by 4 bases; bases with no gene match: 4. Here the CDR3 reads CASSWTSGKVEQFF. The CDR3, as DNA: TGTGCCAGCAGTTGGACTAGCGGGAAGGTTGAGCAGTTCTTC.

The chain links TRBV6-2 or TRBV6-3 to TRBJ1-3, with D hard to call. Germline V CDR1 and CDR2: MNHEY, SVGEGT. The CDR3 totals 16 residues. Trimming took off 4 bases at V and 0 bases at J, with 13 bases between the two ends. CDR3 amino acids: CASSSGRAGSGNTIYF. CDR3 nucleotides: TGTGCCAGCAGTTCTGGACGCGCAGGCTCTGGAAACACCATATATTTT.

The chain employs TRBV7-8 and TRBJ2-1; possibly TRBD2 for D (6 bases). This CDR3 contains 14 residues. Germline CDR1 reads SGHVS; CDR2 reads FQNEAQ. V was shortened by 9 bases and J by 5 bases, with 17 bases between the two germline ends. CDR3 DNA sequence: TGTGCCAGTACCATTGCGGGAACTAACAATGAGCAGTTCTTC. Translated, it gives CASTIAGTNNEQFF.

This clonotype has at least ten counts. V usage is TRBV12-3 or TRBV12-4 and J usage is TRBJ2-3, with D tentatively TRBD1 (6 bases). The CDR3 spans 14 residues. V was cut by 6 bases and J by 3 bases, with 13 bases left in between. The CDR3 here is CASRYRVGTDTQYF. CDR3 DNA: TGTGCCAGCAGGTACAGGGTTGGAACAGATACGCAGTATTTT.

This clonotype was counted ten times or more. V usage is TRBV29-1 and J usage is TRBJ1-4; D ambiguous. V was cut by 4 bases and J by 5 bases, with 8 bases left in between. CDR1 and CDR2 from the germline V gene are SQVTM and ANQGSEA. The CDR3 loop spans 12 amino acids. Written as DNA, the CDR3 is TGCAGCGTTGGCACCCCCAATGAAAAACTGTTTTTT. Translated, it gives CSVGTPNEKLFF.

The genes are TRBV10-3 and TRBJ2-3; possibly TRBD1 for D (6 bases). V lost 0 bases and J 3 bases, leaving 10 bases between the germline ends. Germline values: CDR1 ENHRY, CDR2 SYGVKD. The length of the CDR3 is 15 residues. In DNA, the CDR3 is TGTGCCATCAGTGAGTCACAGGGCAGAACAGATACGCAGTATTTT. This translates into CAISESQGRTDTQYF.

The V gene is TRBV10-3, the J gene TRBJ2-5, with TRBD2 matching over 12 bases. V lost 3 bases and J lost 7; bases outside the gene matches: 9. Germline assignment: CDR1 ENHRY and CDR2 SYGVKD. CDR3 size: 16 residues. This CDR3 is CAISDATSGRGRTQYF. The DNA for the CDR3 is TGTGCCATCAGTGACGCGACTAGCGGGAGAGGGCGGACCCAGTACTTC.

The CDR3 DNA sequence: TGTGCCAGCAGCCCTATTCAATCAGATACGCAGTATTTT. As protein: CASSPIQSDTQYF. The chain recombines TRBV11-2 with TRBJ2-3, with D unclear. The ends were cut back, 5 bases at V and 4 bases at J, with 10 bases in the middle. The germline gives CDR1 SGHAT, CDR2 FQNNGV. CDR3 length equals 13 residues.

V usage is TRBV12-3 or TRBV12-4 and J usage is TRBJ2-7, with D unclear. The CDR3 has 12 amino acids. Trimming took 5 bases from V and 3 from J, leaving 8 bases between them. CDR3 sequence (DNA): TGTGCCAGCAGTGCGAGTTACTACGAGCAGTACTTC. It specifies CASSASYYEQYF.

V and J are TRBV7-2 and TRBJ2-7; D might be TRBD2 (6 bases). This CDR3 spans 14 amino acids. From germline, CDR1 is SGHTA and CDR2 FQGNSA. V gave up 0 bases and J gave up 6 bases, with 12 bases separating them. CDR3 sequence reads: CASSLAGGRSEQYF. CDR3 nucleotides: TGTGCCAGCAGCTTAGCCGGGGGACGGAGCGAGCAGTACTTC.

This clonotype showed up just a few times. This rearrangement joins TRBV6-2 or TRBV6-3 to TRBJ2-3; 7 bases line up with TRBD1. The CDR3 totals 17 residues. Per germline, CDR1 MNHEY and CDR2 SVGEGT. V was pared by 2 bases and J by 4 bases, with 12 bases of the junction left unmatched. The CDR3 sequence: CASSYHGQASGADTQYF. Here the CDR3 DNA reads TGTGCCAGCAGTTACCACGGACAGGCCAGTGGGGCAGATACGCAGTATTTT.

This chain joins TRBV20-1 and TRBJ1-2; D remains ambiguous. Between the trimmed V and J ends, which lost 6 bases and 8 bases, there was a span of 22 bases. Germline V lookup: CDR1 DFQATT, CDR2 SNEGSKA (reference sequence). This CDR3 spans 14 amino acids. The CDR3 DNA reads as TGCAGTGCGGAAGATCCGGGCCAGATGTGGGGCTACACCTTC. This encodes CSAEDPGQMWGYTF.

This chain links TRBV28 with TRBJ2-7, with TRBD1 matching 9 bases. The ends lost 6 bases at V and 5 bases at J; junction bases unmatched: 8. Germline loops: CDR1 MDHEN, CDR2 SYDVKM. This CDR3 has 14 amino acids. The CDR3 here is CASRLQGARNEQYF. The DNA for the CDR3 is TGTGCCAGCAGATTACAGGGGGCGCGGAACGAGCAGTACTTC.